These 27 T cell receptor beta chains share one sample of origin, sequenced in a study of beta chain features in type 1 diabetes. Expressed TCRB transcripts got sequenced, as all isolated RNA was reverse transcribed. TCRdb keeps only in-frame clones here, not all; method: immunoSEQ multiplex PCR. This sample has under 400,000 clones, with around an eighth found just once. Their recognized antigens are unknown. Broader study findings: The study found moderately but significantly shorter TCRB CDR3s in all four CD4+ subsets of Type 1 diabetes patients.

Material: naive CD4+ T cells from blood. These receptors all stem from a woman between 18 and 30 years old with type 1 diabetes.

J is TRBJ2-4 and V is TRBV7-2; 9 nucleotides agree with TRBD1. CDR1 is SGHTA, CDR2 FQGNSA, per germline. The J segment lost 1 base and the V segment lost 2 bases, leaving 6 bases of the junction unmatched. CDR3 length: 17 residues. As DNA, the CDR3 is TGTGCCAGCAGCTTAACACCGGGACAGGGTGCCAAAAACATTCAGTACTTC. This encodes CASSLTPGQGAKNIQYF.

This clone has a handful of counts. The rearrangement links TRBV18 to TRBJ2-7; D unresolved. The CDR3 runs 12 residues. Trimming pared 3 bases from V and 6 bases from J, leaving 9 bases between. Germline V CDR1 and CDR2: KGHSH, LQKENI. The CDR3, as DNA: TGTGCCAGCTCACCCTCAGGTCGCGAGCAGTACTTC. Protein product: CASSPSGREQYF. Complete variable domain (other parts from reference TRBV18 and TRBJ2-7): NAGVMQNPRHLVRRRGQEARLRCSPMKGHSHVYWYRQLPEEGLKFMVYLQKENIIDESGMPKERFSAEFPKEGPSILRIQQVVRGDSAAYFCASSPSGREQYFGPGTRLTVT.

Regarding this clone: The same CDR3 arises from other DNA sequences in this sample as well. The chain recombines TRBV15 with TRBJ2-7; D call uncertain. The CDR3 runs 14 residues. Germline lookup yields CDR1 LNHNV and CDR2 YYDKDF (reference sequence). V lost 0 bases and J 1 base, leaving 7 bases between the germline ends. CDR3: CATSRDPGSYEQYF. CDR3 DNA sequence: TGTGCCACCAGCAGAGATCCCGGGTCCTACGAGCAGTACTTC.

The J gene is TRBJ1-2, the V gene TRBV5-1; a weak D match, TRBD1 (6 bases). Trimming removed 2 bases from V and 1 base from J, with 12 bases in between. The CDR3 consists of 15 residues. Germline CDR1 is SGHRS and CDR2 is YFSETQ. The CDR3 loop reads CASSFLGTYNYGYTF. The CDR3 DNA is TGCGCCAGCAGCTTCCTAGGGACATATAACTATGGCTACACCTTC.

The chain uses TRBV4-1 and TRBJ2-7; 8 positions match TRBD2. This CDR3 has 15 residues. V gave up 1 base and J gave up 4 bases; unmatched junction bases: 6. Germline V gene lookup returns CDR1 MGHRA and CDR2 YSYEKL. The CDR3 region is CASSQVGGGRYEQYF. The CDR3 DNA follows: TGCGCCAGCAGCCAAGTCGGGGGGGGTAGGTACGAGCAGTACTTC.

This clone came up a few times. The chain combines TRBV29-1 with TRBJ2-7; 11 positions match TRBD2. Germline assignment: CDR1 SQVTM and CDR2 ANQGSEA. The CDR3 is 14 residues long. V gave up 4 bases and J gave up 4 bases; unmatched junction bases: 6. The CDR3 loop reads CSVAPVAGGYEQYF. CDR3 DNA sequence: TGCAGCGTTGCCCCGGTAGCGGGAGGGTACGAGCAGTACTTC.

This clone was found a few times. The J gene is TRBJ1-4, the V gene TRBV4-3; D is perhaps TRBD1 (6 bases). V lost 4 bases to trimming and J lost 4 bases, with 16 bases between them. CDR3 size: 16 residues. The germline V gene has CDR1 LGHNA and CDR2 YSLEER. CDR3 loop: CASSRAFGQINEKLFF. In DNA, the CDR3 is TGCGCCAGCAGCCGAGCGTTCGGACAGATTAATGAAAAACTGTTTTTT.

This clone was seen more than once but under ten times. This chain joins TRBV6-5 and TRBJ2-4; D perhaps matches TRBD1 (6 bases). This CDR3 has 15 amino acids. From germline, CDR1 is MNHEY and CDR2 SVGAGI. Trimming removed 2 bases at V and 3 bases at J, with 11 bases between. The CDR3: CASSYGQPVKNIQYF. CDR3 bases: TGTGCCAGCAGTTACGGACAGCCTGTCAAAAACATTCAGTACTTC.

Comment on this clone: Different DNA sequences within this sample yield the same CDR3. In nucleotides, the CDR3 is TGTGCCAGCTCACCAGGAACAGGGAATCAGCCCCAGCATTTT. It encodes CASSPGTGNQPQHF. The rearrangement joins TRBV18 to TRBJ1-5, with D tentatively TRBD1 (6 bases). From germline, CDR1 is KGHSH and CDR2 LQKENI. CDR3 length: 14 residues. V lost 2 bases and J 4 bases, leaving 9 bases between the germline ends.

This clone was found a few times. The V gene is TRBV11-2, the J gene TRBJ2-3; the D gene is possibly TRBD2 (5 bases). Germline assignment: CDR1 SGHAT and CDR2 FQNNGV. This CDR3 region has 12 residues. V was trimmed by 1 base and J by 11 bases, leaving 10 bases between them. DNA of the CDR3: TGTGCCAGCAGCTTAGGGACTGTACGGCAGTATTTT. Translating it yields CASSLGTVRQYF.

This chain uses TRBV9 with TRBJ2-7; a possible D gene is TRBD2 (7 bases). Germline values: CDR1 SGDLS, CDR2 YYNGEE. Trimming shortened V by 4 bases and J by 2 bases, and 19 bases separated the two germline ends. The CDR3 is made up of 16 amino acids. The chain's CDR3 is CASSPRLAAGAYEQYF. Here the CDR3 DNA reads TGTGCCAGCAGCCCCCGTCTAGCGGCAGGGGCCTACGAGCAGTACTTC.

The V gene is TRBV5-1, the J gene TRBJ2-5; 7 nucleotides align to TRBD1. The junction had 13 bases not matched to a gene; V was cut back by 1 base and J by 4 bases. Germline CDR1 is SGHRS and CDR2 is YFSETQ. The CDR3 runs 17 residues. This CDR3 reads CASSLTATGLVGETQYF. Written as DNA, the CDR3 is TGCGCCAGCAGCTTGACAGCGACAGGGTTGGTAGGAGAGACCCAGTACTTC. Drawing the rest from reference TRBV5-1 and TRBJ2-5, the complete variable domain is KAGVTQTPRYLIKTRGQQVTLSCSPISGHRSVSWYQQTPGQGLQFLFEYFSETQRNKGNFPGRFSGRQFSNSRSEMNVSTLELGDSALYLCASSLTATGLVGETQYFGPGTRLLVL.

This chain joins TRBV9 and TRBJ1-4; 7 nucleotides line up with TRBD1. This CDR3 has 15 amino acids. CDR1 SGDLS and CDR2 YYNGEE come from the germline V gene. V was pared by 3 bases and J by 8 bases, with 10 bases of the junction left unmatched. The CDR3 sequence is CASSAEGTGDEKLFF. The CDR3 DNA reads TGTGCCAGCAGCGCGGAAGGTACAGGGGACGAAAAACTGTTTTTT.

This clone turned up a few times. V and J are TRBV19 and TRBJ2-5; 7 bases are shared with TRBD1. The CDR3 totals 14 residues. CDR1 and CDR2 (germline): LNHDA, SQIVND (reference sequence). V gave up 5 bases and J gave up 4 bases; unmatched junction bases: 7. The CDR3 nucleotides are TGTGCCAGTAGTTTACAGGGGAGTGCAGAGACCCAGTACTTC. This sequence encodes CASSLQGSAETQYF.

The chain carries TRBV18 and TRBJ2-1; D is possibly TRBD1 (6 bases). The germline V and J ends were trimmed by 5 bases and 10 bases, with 18 bases remaining between them. Germline values: CDR1 KGHSH, CDR2 LQKENI. CDR3 length equals 14 residues. As DNA, the CDR3 is TGTGCCAGCTCAGCAGGGGCGCCCGGCGGGGAGCAGTTCTTC. Its protein is CASSAGAPGGEQFF.

This clone appeared a few times. The identical CDR3 is also encoded by other nucleotide sequences in the sample. The CDR3: CASSPPSQETQYF. In DNA, the CDR3 is TGTGCCAGCTCACCACCCAGCCAAGAGACCCAGTACTTC. This chain links TRBV18 with TRBJ2-5, with no clear D. The germline CDR1 and CDR2 sequences are KGHSH and LQKENI. This CDR3 region has 13 residues. Trimming stripped 0 bases from V and 1 base from J, with 3 bases between.

This clone was detected a few times. The J gene is TRBJ2-7, the V gene TRBV6-5; 8 bases are shared with TRBD2. With 6 bases clipped from V and 7 bases from J, the junction kept 14 bases outside the gene matches. CDR3 size: 15 residues. The germline CDR1 and CDR2 sequences are MNHEY and SVGAGI. The CDR3 reads CASSLLPGGFGEQYF. The DNA for the CDR3 is TGTGCCAGCAGCCTTCTCCCGGGGGGGTTCGGGGAGCAGTACTTC.

This rearrangement joins TRBV6-5 to TRBJ1-1; TRBD1 might be the D (5 bases). The CDR3 sequence is 14 residues long. Trimming removed 6 bases at V and 3 bases at J, with 14 bases between. Germline-derived CDR1 and CDR2 are MNHEY and SVGAGI. The CDR3 sequence: CASRQTGGDTEAFF. The CDR3, as DNA: TGTGCCAGCAGGCAAACAGGCGGGGACACTGAAGCTTTCTTT.

In its sample, this clone was seen a few times. The chain combines TRBV5-4 with TRBJ1-2; D is perhaps TRBD1 (5 bases). CDR3 length: 14 amino acids. Germline V gene data show CDR1 as SGHNT and CDR2 as YYREEE (reference sequence). V shed 2 bases and J shed 6 bases, with 14 bases lying between them. DNA of the CDR3: TGTGCCAGCAGCTTTTGGACAATGGGGAATGGCTACACCTTC. It is translated as CASSFWTMGNGYTF.

There are a few counts of this clone. V and J are TRBV30 and TRBJ2-3; D ambiguous. The CDR3 is 13 amino acids. V was pared by 8 bases and J by 0 bases, with 12 bases between. Germline V CDR1 and CDR2: GTSNPN, SVGIG (reference sequence). CDR3 protein: CARTGPSTDTQYF. The CDR3 bases are TGTGCCCGGACCGGTCCTAGCACAGATACGCAGTATTTT.

The chain is built from TRBV7-2 and TRBJ2-1; the D gene is possibly TRBD2 (6 bases). The CDR3 totals 16 residues. In germline, CDR1 is SGHTA, CDR2 FQGNSA. V lost 1 base and J 10 bases, leaving 20 bases between the germline ends. The CDR3 DNA reads TGTGCCAGCAGCTTAGATCTCTCTAGCGCCCAACGGGAGCAGTTCTTC. Translated: CASSLDLSSAQREQFF.

This clone was observed a few times. The chain links TRBV6-6 to TRBJ1-1; the D is unclear. V dropped 7 bases and J dropped 3 bases, with 6 bases sitting between them. The germline V gene has CDR1 MNHNY and CDR2 SVGAGI (reference sequence). The CDR3 extends over 11 amino acids. This CDR3 is CASTPHTEAFF. CDR3 DNA: TGTGCCAGCACCCCTCACACTGAAGCTTTCTTT.

There are a few counts of this clone. The rearrangement joins TRBV29-1 to TRBJ2-3; TRBD2 matches 9 bases. The CDR3 loop spans 14 amino acids. Trimming cost V 4 bases and J 2 bases; bases outside gene matches: 4. Looked up from germline, CDR1 is SQVTM and CDR2 is ANQGSEA. The CDR3 reads CSVAASGNTDTQYF. In DNA, the CDR3 is TGCAGCGTTGCCGCTAGCGGGAACACAGATACGCAGTATTTT.

This clone turned up a few times. The rearrangement uses TRBV7-9 and TRBJ2-3, with a weak D call TRBD1 (6 bases). Germline values: CDR1 SEHNR, CDR2 FQNEAQ (reference sequence). The length of the CDR3 is 14 residues. Trimming cost V 8 bases and J 0 bases, with 12 bases left between them. The CDR3 DNA follows: TGTGCCAGCCACGACAGGACTAGCACAGATACGCAGTATTTT. This gives the protein CASHDRTSTDTQYF. Filled out from reference TRBV7-9 and TRBJ2-3, the complete variable domain reads DTGVSQNPRHKITKRGQNVTFRCDPISEHNRLYWYRQTLGQGPEFLTYFQNEAQLEKSRLLSDRFSAERPKGSFSTLEIQRTEQGDSAMYLCASHDRTSTDTQYFGPGTRLTVL.

The chain is built from TRBV27 and TRBJ1-5, with TRBD1 identical over 12 bases. The CDR3 totals 16 residues. The V and J ends lost 4 bases and 6 bases, in that order; junction bases with no gene match: 7. CDR1 is MNHEY, CDR2 SMNVEV, per germline (reference sequence). Here the CDR3 reads CASSSYGTGGGQPQHF. In nucleotides, the CDR3 is TGTGCCAGCAGTTCCTACGGGACAGGGGGCGGTCAGCCCCAGCATTTT.

The V call is TRBV27, the J call TRBJ1-5; D may be TRBD1 (6 bases). Germline V gene sequence: CDR1 MNHEY, CDR2 SMNVEV (reference sequence). Trimming shortened V by 7 bases and J by 3 bases, and 16 bases separated the two germline ends. The CDR3 contains 15 residues. DNA of the CDR3: TGTGCCAGCACAGAGGGGGGGTTGGCCAATCAGCCCCAGCATTTT. This sequence encodes CASTEGGLANQPQHF.

In its sample, this clone was seen a few times. The chain joins TRBV5-1 to TRBJ2-1; 9 bases map to TRBD2. The germline V gene has CDR1 SGHRS and CDR2 YFSETQ. J was trimmed by 1 base and V by 9 bases; bases with no gene match: 5. CDR3 length equals 14 residues. CDR3 sequence (DNA): TGCGCCACATCAAGCGGGGGGTCCTACAATGAGCAGTTCTTC. This gives the protein CATSSGGSYNEQFF.